These 25 T cell receptor beta chains were all obtained from the same sample, sequenced in a study of cytomegalovirus exposure and HLA in healthy donors (TCRdb year 2017). The library was produced with the immunoSEQ multiplex PCR assay. The multiplex PCR relied on a mix of 60 forward primers for TCR Vbeta segments and 13 reverse primers for TCR Jbeta segments. TCRdb re-hosts the immuneACCESS table, in-frame sequences only. Its copies lack some clones; in the studies checked, an unresolved V gene accounts for under half of them, and the cause for the rest is not known. The sample table contains some 140,000 clones; only one count was recorded for 80% of them. The ten biggest clones cover around 2% of the sample. What was sequenced was PBMCs. Receptors were obtained from a young man in good health and CMV-seronegative.

This chain connects TRBV5-8 to TRBJ1-4, with TRBD1 as a possible D gene (6 bases). Trimming pared 0 bases from V and 7 bases from J, leaving 13 bases between. The germline CDR1 and CDR2 sequences are SGHTS and YDEGEE. This CDR3 has 15 amino acids. The CDR3 region is CASSLGGGRGEKLFF. The CDR3 DNA reads as TGTGCCAGCAGCTTGGGGGGGGGCCGAGGTGAAAAACTGTTTTTT. Supplemented by reference TRBV5-8 and TRBJ1-4, the full variable domain reads EAGVTQSPTHLIKTRGQQATLRCSPISGHTSVYWYQQALGLGLQFLLWYDEGEERNRGNFPPRFSGRQFPNYSSELNVNALELEDSALYLCASSLGGGRGEKLFFGSGTQLSVL.

This rearrangement joins TRBV28 to TRBJ1-3; D might be TRBD1 (5 bases). The ends were cut back, 5 bases at V and 6 bases at J, with 11 bases in the middle. Per the germline V gene, CDR1 is MDHEN and CDR2 is SYDVKM. The CDR3 is made up of 13 amino acids. CDR3 sequence: CASSLGAVNTIYF. The DNA for the CDR3 is TGTGCCAGCAGTCTAGGGGCGGTAAACACCATATATTTT.

In the case of this clone: Other DNA sequences in the same sample also yield this CDR3. CDR3 DNA sequence: TGTGCCAGCAGCTCACAGGGACCCTATGGCTACACCTTC. This translates into CASSSQGPYGYTF. The genes are TRBV28 and TRBJ1-2; D may be TRBD1 (6 bases). This CDR3 spans 13 amino acids. The germline V gene has CDR1 MDHEN and CDR2 SYDVKM. V lost 6 bases to trimming and J lost 4 bases, with 12 bases between them.

The V call is TRBV25-1, the J call TRBJ1-1; 7 bases are a match to TRBD1. Per germline, CDR1 MGHDK and CDR2 SYGVNS. Unmatched junction bases numbered 12, after V lost 7 bases and J lost 10 bases. The CDR3 totals 13 residues. The CDR3 spells CASTPGQMGGAFF. The DNA of the CDR3 is TGTGCCAGCACTCCGGGACAGATGGGGGGAGCTTTCTTT.

This clone was recorded once. The chain employs TRBV5-4 and TRBJ2-5; 7 nucleotides line up with TRBD1. The V gene's germline CDR1 is SGHNT and CDR2 YYREEE (reference sequence). With V trimmed by 1 base and J by 2 bases, 8 bases remained unmatched. The CDR3 length is 16 residues. The CDR3 loop reads CASSLNWDREQETQYF. CDR3 in DNA: TGTGCCAGCAGCTTGAATTGGGACAGAGAACAAGAGACCCAGTACTTC.

The rearrangement links TRBV28 to TRBJ1-2, with no clear D. This CDR3 is built from 13 residues. V was trimmed by 7 bases and J by 8 bases, leaving 17 bases between them. Germline V gene data show CDR1 as MDHEN and CDR2 as SYDVKM. The CDR3 here is CASTPRPEGGYTF. CDR3 nucleotide sequence: TGTGCCAGCACCCCCCGACCCGAGGGCGGCTACACCTTC.

V gene TRBV2 combines with J gene TRBJ1-5; TRBD1 matches 8 bases. V trimming: 5 bases; J trimming: 7 bases; junction bases outside the gene matches: 7. The CDR3 contains 14 residues. CDR1 is SNHLY, CDR2 FYNNEI, per germline. The CDR3 DNA reads as TGTGCCAGCAGTCTCGGACAGGGAAGCCAGCCCCAGCATTTT. Translating gives CASSLGQGSQPQHF.

The chain carries TRBV2 and TRBJ2-7, with 8 bases matching TRBD2. V shed 6 bases, J shed 9 bases, and the junction held 19 bases outside the gene matches. Germline assignment: CDR1 SNHLY and CDR2 FYNNEI. This CDR3 has 16 amino acids. CDR3 sequence (DNA): TGTGCCAGCAGGGAACGAACTAGCGGTGTATTTTTTGTGCAGTACTTC. Translating it yields CASRERTSGVFFVQYF.

The chain is built from TRBV25-1 and TRBJ1-4, with a weak D call TRBD1 (5 bases). The germline V and J ends were trimmed by 8 bases and 7 bases, with 17 bases remaining between them. Germline loops: CDR1 MGHDK, CDR2 SYGVNS. The CDR3 runs to 14 residues. The CDR3 loop is CASGVTGGGEKLFF. CDR3 nucleotide sequence: TGTGCCAGCGGAGTTACAGGCGGGGGTGAAAAACTGTTTTTT. The full variable domain, its missing parts supplied by reference TRBV25-1 and TRBJ1-4, is EADIYQTPRYLVIGTGKKITLECSQTMGHDKMYWYQQDPGMELHLIHYSYGVNSTEKGDLSSESTVSRIRTEHFPLTLESARPSHTSQYLCASGVTGGGEKLFFGSGTQLSVL.

This clone was found once. This chain connects TRBV29-1 to TRBJ1-1; weak D call: TRBD1 (6 bases). Germline V gives CDR1 SQVTM, CDR2 ANQGSEA. V was shortened by 4 bases and J by 6 bases, with 15 bases between the two germline ends. This CDR3 is 13 amino acids long. The CDR3 here is CSVVGGAGPEAFF. CDR3 coding DNA: TGCAGCGTTGTTGGGGGGGCGGGTCCTGAAGCTTTCTTT.

This clone was seen a handful of times. The J gene is TRBJ1-1, the V gene TRBV6-1; TRBD1 matches 7 bases. CDR1 is MNHNS, CDR2 SASEGT, per germline. The CDR3 sequence is 12 residues long. The V gene end was trimmed by 4 bases and the J gene end by 8 bases; junction bases not matched to a gene: 4. The CDR3 bases are TGTGCCAGCAGTGGATGGGACAGAGAAGCTTTCTTT. Translation: CASSGWDREAFF.

This rearrangement joins TRBV5-6 to TRBJ2-1, with TRBD2 matching 13 bases. Trimming at V came to 5 bases and at J to 4 bases, leaving 6 bases not matched to a gene. The CDR3 length is 16 residues. In germline, CDR1 is SGHDT, CDR2 YYEEEE. The CDR3 here is CASRPGTSGKYNEQFF. The CDR3 nucleotides read TGTGCCAGCAGACCCGGGACTAGCGGGAAATACAATGAGCAGTTCTTC.

J is TRBJ1-2 and V is TRBV19; tentatively, D is TRBD1 (6 bases). The CDR3 extends over 14 amino acids. Trimming removed 4 bases at V and 5 bases at J, with 14 bases between. CDR1 LNHDA and CDR2 SQIVND come from the germline V gene (reference sequence). CDR3 in amino acids: CASSRRQDLYGYTF. The CDR3, as DNA: TGTGCCAGTAGTAGGAGACAGGATCTTTATGGCTACACCTTC.

The chain carries TRBV7-2 and TRBJ2-1; 9 bases match TRBD1. J was trimmed by 5 bases and V by 4 bases; bases with no gene match: 6. There are 15 residues in the CDR3. Germline loops: CDR1 SGHTA, CDR2 FQGNSA. The CDR3 DNA is TGTGCCAGCAGCTACTTAGGGACAGGGAACAATGAGCAGTTCTTC. It specifies CASSYLGTGNNEQFF.

This clone was found a few times. The chain joins TRBV5-4 to TRBJ1-2; a weak D match, TRBD1 (5 bases). V lost 10 bases and J lost 0, with 13 bases in between. The germline V gene has CDR1 SGHNT and CDR2 YYREEE (reference sequence). The CDR3 runs to 13 residues. The CDR3 spells CAARTPANYGYTF. CDR3 in DNA: TGTGCCGCCCGGACACCCGCTAACTATGGCTACACCTTC.

This sequence joins TRBV2 and TRBJ2-1; the match to TRBD2 covers 8 bases. Trimming took 6 bases from V and 5 from J; bases not matched to a gene: 12. CDR1 and CDR2 from the germline V gene are SNHLY and FYNNEI. This CDR3 region has 16 residues. The chain's CDR3 is CASSDTTSGINNEQFF. CDR3 DNA: TGTGCCAGCAGCGATACCACTAGCGGTATTAACAATGAGCAGTTCTTC.

The J gene is TRBJ2-7, the V gene TRBV7-9; D gene ambiguous. This CDR3 contains 13 residues. Germline loops: CDR1 SEHNR, CDR2 FQNEAQ (reference sequence). The V end was cut by 4 bases, the J end by 5 bases, with 12 bases between. The CDR3 reads CASSSAGMHEQYF. CDR3 bases: TGTGCCAGCAGCTCTGCAGGTATGCACGAGCAGTACTTC.

The V gene is TRBV4-1, the J gene TRBJ1-1; D gene uncertain. Germline CDR1 is MGHRA and CDR2 is YSYEKL. V lost 4 bases and J lost 10, with 16 bases in between. The CDR3 is made up of 13 amino acids. CDR3 loop: CASSLLIRERAFF. The CDR3 region has the DNA TGCGCCAGCAGCCTCCTTATACGGGAGAGAGCTTTCTTT.

This clone showed up just once. The chain is built from TRBV2 and TRBJ1-2, with 7 bases matching TRBD1. V dropped 3 bases and J dropped 0; count of bases not matched to a gene: 4. Germline CDR1 and CDR2: SNHLY and FYNNEI. This CDR3 comprises 15 residues. This CDR3 reads CASSETGRPNYGYTF. CDR3 DNA: TGTGCCAGCAGTGAGACAGGGCGCCCTAACTATGGCTACACCTTC.

The rearrangement links TRBV5-6 to TRBJ2-1; 7 bases align to TRBD2. Trimming took 1 base from V and 0 from J; bases not matched to a gene: 7. CDR3 length: 17 residues. The germline V gene has CDR1 SGHDT and CDR2 YYEEEE. DNA of the CDR3: TGTGCCAGCAGCTTGCTGGTCGGCGGGAGCTCCTACAATGAGCAGTTCTTC. It encodes CASSLLVGGSSYNEQFF.

The V and J genes are TRBV27 and TRBJ2-7; 8 bases match TRBD2. Germline V lookup: CDR1 MNHEY, CDR2 SMNVEV (reference sequence). V lost 3 bases to trimming and J lost 1 base; unmatched junction nucleotides: 2. The CDR3 has 14 amino acids. This chain's CDR3 is CASSFERESYEQYF. In nucleotides, the CDR3 is TGTGCCAGCAGTTTTGAGCGGGAGTCCTACGAGCAGTACTTC.

The chain couples TRBV18 to TRBJ1-2; perhaps TRBD1 as D (5 bases). The CDR3 length is 15 residues. Germline CDR1 and CDR2: KGHSH and LQKENI. Trimming stripped 4 bases from V and 4 bases from J, with 16 bases between. The CDR3 region has the DNA TGTGCCAGCTCACGCGAACAGGCCGCCTCCTATGGCTACACCTTC. Amino acids: CASSREQAASYGYTF.

J is TRBJ2-5 and V is TRBV7-6; TRBD2 matches at 14 bases. Germline CDR1 is SGHVS and CDR2 is FNYEAQ. Trimming took 5 bases from V and 2 from J; bases not matched to a gene: 7. CDR3 length equals 17 residues. CDR3 nucleotides: TGTGCCAGCAGCCAACGAAGGACTAGCGGGAGGCAAGAGACCCAGTACTTC. Its protein is CASSQRRTSGRQETQYF.

This clone was observed once. The rearrangement uses TRBV2 and TRBJ2-5; 7 bases line up with TRBD2. The CDR3 loop spans 13 amino acids. From germline, CDR1 is SNHLY and CDR2 FYNNEI. J was trimmed by 0 bases and V by 7 bases; bases with no gene match: 2. The chain's CDR3 is CASIRGDQETQYF. The CDR3 DNA reads as TGTGCCAGCATCCGGGGGGACCAAGAGACCCAGTACTTC.

This chain connects TRBV28 to TRBJ1-2, with 9 bases lining up with TRBD1. This CDR3 has 14 residues. Losses at the gene ends were 8 bases for V and 4 bases for J; bases not matched to a gene: 8. Germline V gene data show CDR1 as MDHEN and CDR2 as SYDVKM. The CDR3 protein is CASYRGTGTYGYTF. For the CDR3, the DNA is TGTGCCAGCTACAGGGGGACAGGGACCTATGGCTACACCTTC.